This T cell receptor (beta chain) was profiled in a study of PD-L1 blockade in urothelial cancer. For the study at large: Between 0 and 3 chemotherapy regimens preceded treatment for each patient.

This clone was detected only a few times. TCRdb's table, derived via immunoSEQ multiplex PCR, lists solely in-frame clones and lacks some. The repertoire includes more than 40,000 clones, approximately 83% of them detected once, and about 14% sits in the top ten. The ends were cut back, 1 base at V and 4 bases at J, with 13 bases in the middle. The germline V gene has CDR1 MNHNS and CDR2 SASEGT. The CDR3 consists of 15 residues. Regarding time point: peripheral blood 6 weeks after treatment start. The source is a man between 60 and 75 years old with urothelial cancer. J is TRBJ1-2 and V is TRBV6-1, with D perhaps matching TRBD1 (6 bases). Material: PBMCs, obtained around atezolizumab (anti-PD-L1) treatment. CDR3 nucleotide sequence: TGTGCCAGCAGTGAAGACCTGGGGGCGGGCTATGGCTACACCTTC. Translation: CASSEDLGAGYGYTF.